The 18 T cell receptor beta chains below were found in one sample sequenced in a study of blood T cell repertoires in COVID-19 (dated by TCRdb to between 2020 and 2021). Receptor amplification or capture employed the immunoSEQ multiplex PCR assay. Not all clones reach the TCRdb copy of this immuneACCESS table, which keeps in-frame sequences only. Checked studies attribute under half of the gap to unresolved V genes and leave the rest unexplained. The sample contains nearly 35,000 clones, more than 70% of them found a single time. Together, the top ten hold 40% to 45% of the sample. The source material was peripheral blood. The receptor set was obtained from a human donor in a cohort sampled during active COVID-19.

The chain joins TRBV6-5 to TRBJ2-7, with 9 bases aligning to TRBD1. Germline CDR1 and CDR2: MNHEY and SVGAGI. The CDR3 covers 14 residues. With V trimmed by 6 bases and J by 2 bases, 5 bases remained unmatched. The CDR3 nucleotides read TGTGCCAGCAGGAACCGGGACAGGGCCTACGAGCAGTACTTC. Translating gives CASRNRDRAYEQYF.

This chain joins TRBV4-3 and TRBJ2-3, with 10 bases that match TRBD2. The length of the CDR3 is 15 residues. Looked up from germline, CDR1 is LGHNA and CDR2 is YSLEER. Losses at the gene ends were 3 bases for V and 4 bases for J; bases not matched to a gene: 4. This CDR3 is CASSQQLAGSDTQYF. CDR3 DNA sequence: TGCGCCAGCAGCCAGCAACTAGCGGGGTCAGATACGCAGTATTTT.

The chain joins TRBV27 to TRBJ2-3; 7 bases agree with TRBD1. The CDR3 runs to 17 residues. With 6 bases clipped from V and 1 base from J, the junction kept 13 bases outside the gene matches. Germline assignment: CDR1 MNHEY and CDR2 SMNVEV (reference sequence). CDR3 coding DNA: TGTGCCAGCAGACCCCGACAGGGAGAAAGGGGCACAGATACGCAGTATTTT. This codes for CASRPRQGERGTDTQYF.

V and J are TRBV7-2 and TRBJ2-7; D is ambiguous. The CDR3 runs to 15 residues. V shed 0 bases and J shed 3 bases, with 12 bases lying between them. Germline CDR1 and CDR2: SGHTA and FQGNSA. CDR3 loop: CASSLAAARNYEQYF. In DNA form, the CDR3 reads TGTGCCAGCAGCTTAGCGGCGGCTAGAAACTACGAGCAGTACTTC.

Comments on this clone: This same CDR3 is encoded by further DNA sequences in the sample. This chain connects TRBV24-1 to TRBJ1-5; D may be TRBD1 (5 bases). Trimming took 3 bases from V and 6 from J, leaving 14 bases between them. The CDR3 sequence is 15 residues long. Germline V lookup: CDR1 KGHDR, CDR2 SFDVKD. Here the CDR3 reads CATSDPTGGVQPQHF. The CDR3 DNA is TGTGCCACCAGTGATCCAACAGGCGGGGTTCAGCCCCAGCATTTT.

This clone came up once. This chain uses TRBV5-5 with TRBJ2-5, with D possibly TRBD2 on 7 matching bases. Germline CDR1 SGHKS, CDR2 YYEKEE (reference sequence). The V end lost 4 bases, the J end lost 5 bases, and 18 bases lay between the germline ends. The CDR3 covers 15 residues. CDR3 DNA sequence: TGTGCCAGCAGCCCGACAGGACGGGGAGGGGAGACCCAGTACTTC. Encoded protein: CASSPTGRGGETQYF.

This clone was recorded only once. The chain couples TRBV29-1 to TRBJ2-1; no definite D call. This CDR3 is built from 13 residues. The V end lost 4 bases, the J end lost 5 bases, and 12 bases lay between the germline ends. Germline values: CDR1 SQVTM, CDR2 ANQGSEA. Here the CDR3 DNA reads TGCAGCGTTGTGACCCTCACAGACAATGAGCAGTTCTTC. This encodes CSVVTLTDNEQFF.

V usage is TRBV27 and J usage is TRBJ2-5; TRBD1 agrees at 12 bases. The CDR3 runs to 16 residues. The V segment lost 6 bases and the J segment 5 bases; nucleotides outside the gene matches: 10. CDR1 MNHEY and CDR2 SMNVEV come from the germline V gene (reference sequence). CDR3 residues: CASRTAGTGGWETQYF. The CDR3 coding sequence is TGTGCCAGCAGGACAGCGGGGACAGGGGGCTGGGAGACCCAGTACTTC.

The chain joins TRBV7-2 to TRBJ1-5; TRBD1 matches at 7 bases. V shed 5 bases and J 0 bases; nucleotides not matched to a gene: 4. CDR1 and CDR2 (germline): SGHTA, FQGNSA. The CDR3 is made up of 15 amino acids. The CDR3, as DNA: TGTGCCAGCAGCGCGCAGGGGGGTAGCAATCAGCCCCAGCATTTT. The encoded protein is CASSAQGGSNQPQHF. Full variable domain (remainder filled in from reference TRBV7-2 and TRBJ1-5): GAGVSQSPSNKVTEKGKDVELRCDPISGHTALYWYRQSLGQGLEFLIYFQGNSAPDKSGLPSDRFSAERTGGSVSTLTIQRTQQEDSAVYLCASSAQGGSNQPQHFGDGTRLSIL.

The chain is built from TRBV19 and TRBJ2-1; 10 bases line up with TRBD1. The CDR3 runs to 14 residues. In germline, CDR1 is LNHDA, CDR2 SQIVND (reference sequence). With V trimmed by 6 bases and J by 7 bases, 6 bases remained unmatched. Written as DNA, the CDR3 is TGTGCCAGTAGCTTCGGGGACAGGGGAAATGAGCAGTTCTTC. Its protein product is CASSFGDRGNEQFF.

CDR3 protein: CASSLAQGTSGNTIYF. DNA for the CDR3: TGTGCCAGCAGCTTAGCTCAGGGGACCTCTGGAAACACCATATATTTT. The chain is built from TRBV11-2 and TRBJ1-3; D may be TRBD1 (6 bases). Trimming left V 1 base short and J 0 bases short, with 10 bases between. There are 16 residues in the CDR3. The germline gives CDR1 SGHAT, CDR2 FQNNGV.

The CDR3 protein is CASSPYPGSGGEQFF. The CDR3 DNA reads as TGCGCCAGCAGCCCGTACCCGGGTAGCGGGGGTGAGCAGTTCTTC. The V call is TRBV5-1, the J call TRBJ2-1; TRBD2 matches at 9 bases. With V trimmed by 4 bases and J by 9 bases, 11 bases remained unmatched. The CDR3 totals 15 residues. CDR1 and CDR2 (germline): SGHRS, YFSETQ.

The rearrangement joins TRBV7-2 to TRBJ2-7; D is unclear. The V gene lost 1 base and the J gene lost 6 bases, with 7 bases spanning the gap. The CDR3 spans 12 residues. Germline V gives CDR1 SGHTA, CDR2 FQGNSA. This chain's CDR3 is CASSLVLGEQYF. CDR3 coding DNA: TGTGCCAGCAGCTTAGTTCTCGGCGAGCAGTACTTC.

V and J are TRBV11-3 and TRBJ1-3; D gene unclear. V was trimmed by 6 bases and J by 0 bases, leaving 12 bases between them. The CDR3 is made up of 15 amino acids. In germline, CDR1 is SGHNT, CDR2 YENEEA. The CDR3 loop is CASRVVQISGNTIYF. The CDR3 bases are TGTGCCAGCAGGGTCGTGCAGATCTCTGGAAACACCATATATTTT.

The chain links TRBV19 to TRBJ2-7; tentatively, D is TRBD1 (6 bases). In germline, CDR1 is LNHDA, CDR2 SQIVND (reference sequence). The CDR3 sequence is 13 residues long. The V and J ends lost 6 bases and 9 bases respectively, with 18 bases between them. CDR3 in amino acids: CASRDTGSGGQYF. Here the CDR3 DNA reads TGTGCCAGTAGGGACACAGGGTCAGGAGGGCAGTACTTC.

This clone was counted a few times. The J gene is TRBJ2-1, the V gene TRBV6-2 or TRBV6-3, with 10 positions matching TRBD1. Trimming took 5 bases from V and 8 from J; bases not matched to a gene: 9. The germline gives CDR1 MNHEY, CDR2 SVGEGT. The CDR3 loop spans 15 amino acids. The CDR3 loop reads CASSATTGGKDEQFF. The CDR3 coding sequence is TGTGCCAGCAGTGCGACGACAGGGGGCAAGGATGAGCAGTTCTTC.

The chain carries TRBV9 and TRBJ1-1; perhaps TRBD1 as D (5 bases). Trimming removed 7 bases from V and 1 base from J, with 17 bases in between. The CDR3 covers 15 residues. The germline V gene has CDR1 SGDLS and CDR2 YYNGEE. For the CDR3, the DNA is TGTGCCAGCGGGGCCATTCACAGGAGGAACACTGAAGCTTTCTTT. Amino acids: CASGAIHRRNTEAFF.

The genes are TRBV15 and TRBJ2-2; 7 bases are shared with TRBD2. The J segment lost 1 base and the V segment lost 6 bases, leaving 2 bases of the junction unmatched. The CDR3 is 14 residues long. Germline V gives CDR1 LNHNV, CDR2 YYDKDF (reference sequence). The chain's CDR3 is CATRSGGNTGELFF. In DNA, the CDR3 is TGTGCCACCAGGTCGGGGGGGAACACCGGGGAGCTGTTTTTT.